This T cell receptor (beta chain) was obtained from a study of identical twins. Findings and limits, study-wide: With monozygotic twins, out-of-frame TCR alpha sharing exceeded what models estimated.

TCRdb processed the 5' RACE reads anew with MiXCR; each CDR3 protein has one entry. The data show around 480,000 distinct CDR3 sequences, roughly 13% seen once. This clonotype was counted many times. The antigen remains unidentified. The V end was cut by 5 bases, the J end by 0 bases, with 14 bases between. Per the germline V gene, CDR1 is SEHNR and CDR2 is FQNEAQ (reference sequence). The CDR3 length is 15 residues. This sample was also put to use in a study of yellow fever vaccine responses in identical twins.

The specimen sequenced was CD4+ T cells sorted from blood. This clonotype was obtained from a woman in her late teens or twenties in good health. The chain joins TRBV7-9 to TRBJ2-7; a weak D match, TRBD1 (5 bases). CDR3 protein: CASSKGVLNSYEQYF. As DNA, the CDR3 is TGTGCCAGCAGCAAAGGGGTCCTGAACTCCTACGAGCAGTACTTC.